This is a list of T cell receptor beta chains from one sample in a study of OX40 agonist ivuxolimab in advanced cancers. Sequencing used immunoSEQ multiplex PCR; TCRdb keeps in-frame clones, though not all of them. The sample contains approximately 90,000 clones, 87% of which appear only once. This specimen consisted of CD4+ or CD8+ T cells sorted from blood, obtained in a trial of the OX40 agonist ivuxolimab. Receptors were obtained from an adult with an advanced solid tumor such as melanoma, head and neck, liver or kidney cancer. Each CDR3 is given with its conserved first and last residue. Each record gives: V gene, J gene, D gene, clone size, CDR3 protein, CDR3 DNA. A D gene is named only where the DNA matches it firmly. Clone size appears in some rows only: once, few, many, or a class for an expanded clone.

>TRBV19|TRBJ1-2|NA|NA
CASSMQDITNYGYTF
TGTGCCAGTAGTATGCAGGACATAACTAACTATGGCTACACCTTC
>TRBV6-6|TRBJ1-6|NA|NA
CASRRESNSPLHF
TGTGCCAGCCGCCGGGAGAGTAATTCACCCCTCCACTTT
>TRBV2|TRBJ1-2|NA|NA
CASSSQDGYTF
TGTGCCAGCAGTTCACAGGATGGCTACACCTTC
>TRBV5-8|TRBJ1-1|NA|once
CASSFQLNTEAFF
TGTGCCAGCAGCTTCCAATTGAACACTGAAGCTTTCTTT
>TRBV13|TRBJ2-1|NA|NA
CASSGQVHNEQFF
TGTGCCAGCAGCGGGCAAGTTCACAATGAGCAGTTCTTC
>TRBV10-3|TRBJ2-1|TRBD2|NA
CAISETSGRNDNEQFF
TGTGCCATCAGTGAAACCAGCGGGAGGAACGACAATGAGCAGTTCTTC
>TRBV5-8|TRBJ2-7|NA|NA
CASSLSQAYSYEQYF
TGTGCCAGCAGCTTGTCACAGGCCTATTCCTACGAGCAGTACTTC
>TRBV7-2|TRBJ2-2|NA|NA
CASSFGGFTGELFF
TGTGCCAGCAGCTTTGGGGGATTTACCGGGGAGCTGTTTTTT
>TRBV19|TRBJ1-3|NA|once
CASTSVGWGNTIYF
TGTGCCAGTACCTCCGTTGGCTGGGGGAACACCATATATTTT
>TRBV29-1|TRBJ2-7|NA|NA
CSVGPGPYEQYF
TGCAGCGTTGGGCCGGGTCCTTACGAGCAGTACTTC
>TRBV13|TRBJ2-3|TRBD1|NA
CASSLPGQGRSLGTDTQYF
TGTGCCAGCAGCCTGCCGGGACAGGGCCGTTCGCTAGGAACAGATACGCAGTATTTT
>TRBV2|TRBJ2-1|TRBD2|NA
CASKKGLAGANEQFF
TGTGCCAGCAAAAAGGGACTAGCGGGAGCCAATGAGCAGTTCTTC
>TRBV5-1|TRBJ1-2|TRBD1|NA
CASSLPGGTGGQNYGYTF
TGCGCCAGCAGCTTACCCGGTGGGACAGGGGGCCAGAACTATGGCTACACCTTC
>TRBV5-1|TRBJ1-6|TRBD1|NA
CASSIDRDNSPLHF
TGCGCCAGCAGCATCGACAGGGATAATTCACCCCTCCACTTT
>TRBV28|TRBJ1-4|TRBD1|once
CASLRTGDEKLFF
TGTGCCAGCCTTAGGACAGGGGATGAAAAACTGTTTTTT
>TRBV18|TRBJ1-5|NA|NA
CASSPSLQINQPQHF
TGTGCCAGCTCACCATCACTACAGATCAATCAGCCCCAGCATTTT
>TRBV30|TRBJ1-5|TRBD1|NA
CAWSGRNRGLGQPQHF
TGTGCCTGGAGTGGGAGGAACAGGGGACTAGGGCAGCCCCAGCATTTT
>TRBV13|TRBJ1-2|NA|NA
CASIRGGVYYGYTF
TGTGCCAGCATCCGGGGGGGAGTCTACTATGGCTACACCTTC
>TRBV6-1|TRBJ1-3|NA|NA
CASSVPREPGNTIYF
TGTGCCAGCAGTGTTCCGCGGGAACCTGGCAACACCATATATTTT
>TRBV29-1|TRBJ1-5|NA|NA
CSVGTDPNQPQHF
TGCAGCGTTGGGACAGATCCCAATCAGCCCCAGCATTTT
>TRBV7-2|TRBJ1-6|NA|NA
CASSRTASTGNSPLHF
TGTGCCAGCAGCCGGACCGCCTCAACGGGGAATTCACCCCTCCACTTT
>TRBV28|TRBJ2-1|TRBD2|few
CASRSAGVGYEQFF
TGTGCCAGCAGATCCGCGGGGGTTGGCTATGAGCAGTTCTTC
>TRBV5-1|TRBJ2-3|TRBD2|NA
CASSLREDQDTQYF
TGCGCCAGCAGCCTGCGGGAGGATCAAGATACGCAGTATTTT
>TRBV28|TRBJ2-7|TRBD2|NA
CASSFNRASGGGLLNEQYF
TGTGCCAGCAGTTTCAACCGGGCTAGCGGGGGAGGCCTACTAAACGAGCAGTACTTC
>TRBV29-1|TRBJ2-6|NA|NA
CSVSLSGANVLTF
TGCAGCGTTTCCCTCTCTGGGGCCAACGTCCTGACTTTC
>TRBV21-1|TRBJ1-5|NA|NA
CASSKTGGNQPQHF
TGTGCCAGCAGCAAGACAGGGGGCAATCAGCCCCAGCATTTT
>TRBV21-1|TRBJ2-7|NA|NA
CASSKGQQYF
TGTGCCAGCAGCAAGGGTCAACAGTACTTC
>TRBV28|TRBJ2-6|NA|NA
CASSLVGHEGANVLTF
TGTGCCAGCAGTTTAGTCGGCCACGAAGGGGCCAACGTCCTGACTTTC
>TRBV10-3|TRBJ1-2|TRBD1|NA
CAISQQGTNYGYTF
TGTGCCATCAGTCAACAGGGGACTAACTATGGCTACACCTTC
>TRBV5-1|TRBJ1-3|TRBD1|NA
CASRPGTGTGNTIYF
TGCGCCAGCAGACCCGGGACAGGGACTGGAAACACCATATATTTT
>TRBV5-1|TRBJ2-3|NA|NA
CASSIRTLGDTQYF
TGCGCCAGCAGCATCCGGACACTAGGGGATACGCAGTATTTT
>TRBV6-1|TRBJ1-3|NA|few
CASSEVNGHLSGNTIYF
TGTGCCAGCAGTGAGGTTAACGGCCATCTCTCTGGAAACACCATATATTTT
>TRBV27|TRBJ2-3|TRBD1|NA
CASSNRDRGSDTQYF
TGTGCCAGCAGTAATCGGGACAGGGGTTCAGATACGCAGTATTTT
>TRBV5-1|TRBJ1-5|NA|few
CASSVTLGQPQHF
TGCGCCAGCAGCGTGACTCTAGGTCAGCCCCAGCATTTT
>TRBV29-1|TRBJ2-7|NA|NA
CSVGSGDEQYF
TGCAGCGTTGGGTCCGGGGACGAGCAGTACTTC